Following are 6 T cell receptor beta chains from one sample sequenced in a study of OX40 agonist ivuxolimab in advanced cancers. Assay: immunoSEQ multiplex PCR; the TCRdb copy retains only in-frame clones and omits some. The sample holds roughly 50,000 clones, over 80% seen once. Here the sequenced sample was CD4+ or CD8+ T cells sorted from blood, taken in a trial of the OX40 agonist ivuxolimab. Receptor source: an adult with an advanced solid tumor such as melanoma, head and neck, liver or kidney cancer.

Only one count was recorded for this clone. The J gene is TRBJ2-6, the V gene TRBV19; the match to TRBD1 covers 7 bases. The CDR3 contains 14 residues. Per germline, CDR1 LNHDA and CDR2 SQIVND (reference sequence). The V gene end was trimmed by 6 bases and the J gene end by 9 bases; junction bases not matched to a gene: 8. In nucleotides, the CDR3 is TGTGCCAGTAGGATCGGGACAGCTCTCAACGTCCTGACTTTC. This gives the protein CASRIGTALNVLTF.

V and J are TRBV7-9 and TRBJ1-1, with D possibly TRBD1 on 5 matching bases. CDR1 and CDR2 (germline): SEHNR, FQNEAQ (reference sequence). The CDR3 consists of 15 residues. Trimming took off 3 bases at V and 5 bases at J, with 16 bases between the two ends. The DNA of the CDR3 is TGTGCCAGCAGCTTCGGAGCGGCAGGGAGGACTGAAGCTTTCTTT. Encoded protein: CASSFGAAGRTEAFF.

The genes are TRBV5-1 and TRBJ1-1, with TRBD1 as a possible D gene (5 bases). There are 13 residues in the CDR3. V gave up 6 bases and J gave up 1 base, with 10 bases separating them. The germline gives CDR1 SGHRS, CDR2 YFSETQ. CDR3 sequence: CASTDTGNTEAFF. CDR3 DNA: TGCGCCAGCACCGACACAGGGAACACTGAAGCTTTCTTT.

This rearrangement joins TRBV28 to TRBJ2-7, with D perhaps matching TRBD1 or TRBD2 (6 bases each). The V gene lost 3 bases and the J gene lost 3 bases, with 12 bases spanning the gap. The CDR3 extends over 14 amino acids. The V gene's germline CDR1 is MDHEN and CDR2 SYDVKM. CDR3 in DNA: TGTGCCAGCAGTTTGGGGGGCTCTATCTACGAGCAGTACTTC. This translates into CASSLGGSIYEQYF.

This chain's CDR3 is CASSLGTGVYRANEQFF. CDR3 DNA sequence: TGCGCCAGCAGCCTCGGGACAGGGGTTTATCGGGCAAATGAGCAGTTCTTC. The rearrangement links TRBV4-1 to TRBJ2-1; 10 nucleotides match TRBD1. Trimming cost V 4 bases and J 7 bases; bases outside gene matches: 13. Germline CDR1 and CDR2: MGHRA and YSYEKL. The CDR3 is made up of 17 amino acids.

The chain is built from TRBV28 and TRBJ1-5; D is possibly TRBD1 (5 bases). CDR3 length: 15 residues. The germline gives CDR1 MDHEN, CDR2 SYDVKM. V was trimmed by 3 bases and J by 5 bases, leaving 14 bases between them. CDR3 coding DNA: TGTGCCAGCAGTTTTTTTGGGGGAGACCATCAGCCCCAGCATTTT. Translated: CASSFFGGDHQPQHF.